A single sample is the source of the 6 T cell receptor beta chains below, sequenced in a study of tumor-infiltrating lymphocytes in primary liver carcinoma. TCR beta cDNA came from roughly 550 ng total RNA, primed with a constant-region primer. Employing slightly modified ARM-PCR, three nested multiplex PCR rounds were run, and these gave rise to the TCR beta libraries. TRBV1-TRBV30 forward primers paired with a C-beta reverse primer were used in the first two PCR rounds, which ran roughly 10 cycles each. From the multiplex PCR reads, TCRdb called clonotypes with MiXCR, one entry per CDR3 protein. The sample contains 310,000 or so distinct CDR3 sequences, around 50% of which appear only once. Both blood RNA, taken from unsorted whole blood, and germline DNA were extracted. Specimen: peripheral blood. These receptors came from a woman in her 30s with primary liver carcinoma and hepatitis B virus infection.

V and J are TRBV6-6 and TRBJ1-1; D is unclear. The CDR3 is 14 amino acids. The V end was cut by 3 bases, the J end by 1 base, with 9 bases between. CDR1 is MNHNY and CDR2 is SVGAGI in the germline V gene (reference sequence). Here the CDR3 DNA reads TGTGCCAGCAGTTATTTTAAAGGGAACACTGAAGCTTTCTTT. Residues: CASSYFKGNTEAFF.

The chain employs TRBV5-1 and TRBJ1-5; D is possibly TRBD1 (5 bases). This CDR3 contains 14 residues. Germline V CDR1 and CDR2: SGHRS, YFSETQ. Between the trimmed V and J ends, which lost 0 bases and 4 bases, there was a span of 8 bases. In DNA form, the CDR3 reads TGCGCCAGCAGCTTGGGGGACCTAAATCAGCCCCAGCATTTT. This translates into CASSLGDLNQPQHF.

For this clonotype: At one of its ends the junction is not consistent with the germline gene, which may arise from a read error. This sequence joins TRBV11-2 and TRBJ2-3; TRBD2 agrees at 7 bases. The CDR3 runs to 14 residues. Germline-derived CDR1 and CDR2 are SGHAT and FQNNGV. This CDR3 reads CTSSLVAGVDTQYF. CDR3 sequence (DNA): TGTACCAGCAGCTTAGTTGCGGGAGTGGATACGCAATATTTT.

In its sample, this clonotype was seen a few times. This chain links TRBV10-3 with TRBJ1-6, with TRBD1 identical over 7 bases. The CDR3 runs to 16 residues. V trimming: 3 bases; J trimming: 9 bases; junction bases outside the gene matches: 11. Germline CDR1 is ENHRY and CDR2 is SYGVKD. CDR3 residues: CAISDRGGPYGSPLHF. CDR3 sequence (DNA): TGTGCCATCAGTGACAGGGGGGGGCCGTATGGTTCACCCCTCCACTTT.

This rearrangement joins TRBV10-1 to TRBJ1-3; D not certain. Between the trimmed V and J ends, which lost 6 bases and 0 bases, there was a span of 15 bases. Germline V CDR1 and CDR2: WNHNN, SYGVQD (reference sequence). The CDR3 is 16 amino acids. The CDR3: CASRGRFENSGNTIYF. The CDR3 coding sequence is TGCGCCAGCAGAGGCCGTTTTGAAAACTCTGGAAACACCATATATTTT.

A word on this clonotype: It may be a read error: a sequence one base away is much more abundant. The chain uses TRBV12-3 or TRBV12-4 and TRBJ2-7, with TRBD2 matching over 9 bases. V was clipped by 6 bases and J by 4 bases; unmatched bases: 7. This CDR3 is 14 amino acids long. CDR3 in amino acids: CASSRETSGYEQYF. The DNA of the CDR3 is TGTGCCAGCAGCCGGGAGACTAGCGGATACGAGCAGTACTTC.